Here is one T cell receptor (beta chain) with its context. These data come from a study of blood T cell repertoires in COVID-19. The CDR3 has 14 amino acids. Germline CDR1 and CDR2: GTSNPN and SVGIG (reference sequence). Trimming took off 5 bases at V and 2 bases at J, with 13 bases between the two ends. Study processing details: Cell counts per sample came from amplifying reference gene primers. Produced via immunoSEQ multiplex PCR; TCRdb's table is partial and in-frame only. The DNA was the basis for D and trimming; V, J and clone size are from that table. This sample has some 290,000 clones, with roughly nine tenths found just once.

The rearrangement uses TRBV30 and TRBJ2-1, with D possibly matching TRBD1 (6 bases). Source material: peripheral blood. The sequence was collected from a woman aged 30 to 39 with COVID-19, enrolled during active disease. CDR3 loop: CAWYGGRAYNEQFF. The CDR3 region has the DNA TGTGCCTGGTATGGGGGCCGCGCCTACAATGAGCAGTTCTTC.